Below are 27 T cell receptor beta chains sequenced from a single sample in a study of blood T cells in healthy people across ages. It was with a sample-barcoded 5' primer and a J-beta primer mix that a second PCR of roughly 7 to 12 cycles was run. MiXCR was run by TCRdb on the 5' RACE reads, yielding one entry per CDR3 protein. Found here are about 970,000 distinct CDR3 sequences, roughly half of them singletons; the top ten hold about 22%. Specimen: blood. These receptors came from a woman in her sixties or seventies in good health.

This clonotype was detected only a few times. The chain joins TRBV27 to TRBJ2-5; D call uncertain. CDR3 length: 15 amino acids. Trimming shortened V by 4 bases and J by 2 bases, and 14 bases separated the two germline ends. Germline V gives CDR1 MNHEY, CDR2 SMNVEV (reference sequence). DNA for the CDR3: TGTGCCAGCAGTTCCTATCGGACGGAGCAAGAGACCCAGTACTTC. Amino acids: CASSSYRTEQETQYF.

To note about this clonotype: It may be a read error: a sequence one base away is much more abundant. The chain carries TRBV29-1 and TRBJ2-5, with D possibly TRBD2 on 5 matching bases. In germline, CDR1 is SQVTM, CDR2 ANQGSEA. The CDR3 runs 16 residues. Trimming cost V 4 bases and J 1 base, with 19 bases left between them. The CDR3 nucleotides read TGCAGCGTTGGAGGATGGGCCCGGAGGAGCCAAGAGACCCAGTACTTC. Its translation is CSVGGWARRSQETQYF.

The chain is built from TRBV7-2 and TRBJ2-1, with 10 bases lining up with TRBD2. Germline assignment: CDR1 SGHTA and CDR2 FQGNSA. The CDR3 consists of 17 residues. V lost 4 bases to trimming and J lost 5 bases; unmatched junction nucleotides: 11. Here the CDR3 DNA reads TGTGCCAGCAGCTCCCGTTCGGCTAGCGGGGGAAACAATGAGCAGTTCTTC. It codes for CASSSRSASGGNNEQFF. Filled out from reference TRBV7-2 and TRBJ2-1, the complete variable domain reads GAGVSQSPSNKVTEKGKDVELRCDPISGHTALYWYRQSLGQGLEFLIYFQGNSAPDKSGLPSDRFSAERTGGSVSTLTIQRTQQEDSAVYLCASSSRSASGGNNEQFFGPGTRLTVL.

The rearrangement links TRBV20-1 to TRBJ2-3; 11 bases agree with TRBD2. This CDR3 has 16 residues. The V gene's germline CDR1 is DFQATT and CDR2 SNEGSKA (reference sequence). With V trimmed by 5 bases and J by 8 bases, 15 bases remained unmatched. The CDR3 loop is CSAHWTSGFGTSTQYF. The CDR3 DNA follows: TGCAGTGCTCACTGGACTAGCGGGTTTGGGACAAGTACGCAGTATTTT.

Only a few counts were recorded for this clonotype. V is TRBV7-2 and J is TRBJ2-7; 12 bases fit TRBD2. The germline V gene encodes CDR1 SGHTA and CDR2 FQGNSA. The CDR3 is 16 amino acids. Trimming took 3 bases from V and 4 from J; bases not matched to a gene: 7. This CDR3 is CASSLAPTSGSYEQYF. CDR3 coding DNA: TGTGCCAGCAGCTTGGCCCCGACTAGCGGGAGTTACGAGCAGTACTTC.

The table lists this clonotype with a few counts. V gene TRBV29-1 combines with J gene TRBJ2-3, with D unclear. The V gene lost 4 bases and the J gene lost 6 bases, with 17 bases spanning the gap. The CDR3 contains 14 residues. CDR1 is SQVTM, CDR2 ANQGSEA, per germline. In DNA, the CDR3 is TGCAGCGTTGCCGTGGTTAATGACAAGGATACGCAGTATTTT. Amino acids: CSVAVVNDKDTQYF.

The sample holds many counts of this clonotype. CDR3 sequence: CSASISGIGYGYTF. The CDR3 DNA follows: TGCAGTGCTAGCATATCGGGGATTGGCTATGGCTACACCTTC. The rearrangement uses TRBV20-1 and TRBJ1-2, with D uncertain. The CDR3 spans 14 residues. Germline V gives CDR1 DFQATT, CDR2 SNEGSKA (reference sequence). Trimming removed 3 bases at V and 4 bases at J, with 15 bases between.

In this sample, this clonotype turned up many times. V usage is TRBV28 and J usage is TRBJ2-7; TRBD1 aligns across 11 bases. V lost 3 bases, J lost 7 bases, and 11 bases stayed unmatched. The CDR3 totals 16 residues. CDR1 and CDR2 (germline): MDHEN, SYDVKM. This CDR3 is CASSFPGTGGSMEQYF. The CDR3, as DNA: TGTGCCAGCAGTTTTCCTGGGACAGGGGGATCTATGGAGCAGTACTTC. Variable domain in full (rest from reference TRBV28 and TRBJ2-7): DVKVTQSSRYLVKRTGEKVFLECVQDMDHENMFWYRQDPGLGLRLIYFSYDVKMKEKGDIPEGYSVSREKKERFSLILESASTNQTSMYLCASSFPGTGGSMEQYFGPGTRLTVT.

In DNA form, the CDR3 reads TGTGCCAGCAGCCAGTCCTCAGGGAAGGGGGACTACGAGCAGTACTTC. It specifies CASSQSSGKGDYEQYF. The gene calls are TRBV14 and TRBJ2-7, with D perhaps TRBD1 (6 bases). The CDR3 contains 16 residues. Germline assignment: CDR1 SGHDN and CDR2 FVKESK. Between the trimmed V and J ends, which lost 3 bases and 3 bases, there was a span of 18 bases.

The rearrangement links TRBV29-1 to TRBJ2-4; 7 bases line up with TRBD2. The end of the DNA aligns better with TRBJ2-7, so the J call may be wrong. The CDR3 has 13 amino acids. Germline CDR1 SQVTM, CDR2 ANQGSEA. The CDR3 sequence: CSAKSGTWDEQYF. In nucleotides, the CDR3 is TGCAGCGCCAAGAGCGGGACTTGGGACGAGCAGTACTTC.

The chain uses TRBV7-9 and TRBJ2-3; no definite D call. Germline lookup yields CDR1 SEHNR and CDR2 FQNEAQ (reference sequence). V shed 2 bases and J shed 6 bases, with 12 bases lying between them. CDR3 length equals 14 residues. This CDR3 is CASSLSSPPDTQYF. The CDR3 region has the DNA TGTGCCAGCAGCTTAAGTAGCCCCCCGGATACGCAGTATTTT.

This chain uses TRBV6-7 with TRBJ2-1, with D possibly TRBD2 on 6 matching bases. TRBV6-7 falls under the ORF class, with uncertain function. This CDR3 comprises 13 residues. The V and J ends lost 8 bases and 8 bases respectively, with 16 bases between them. The chain's CDR3 is CASSTSPCYEQFF. The CDR3 DNA sequence: TGTGCCAGCTCAACTAGCCCGTGCTATGAGCAGTTCTTC.

This clonotype was seen a handful of times. The V call is TRBV5-1, the J call TRBJ2-5; D is ambiguous. The CDR3 is made up of 17 amino acids. V lost 0 bases and J lost 3, with 18 bases in between. In germline, CDR1 is SGHRS, CDR2 YFSETQ. This CDR3 is CASSLVSAQIAKETQYF. In DNA, the CDR3 is TGCGCCAGCAGCTTGGTCTCCGCACAGATCGCAAAAGAGACCCAGTACTTC. Full variable domain (remainder filled in from reference TRBV5-1 and TRBJ2-5): KAGVTQTPRYLIKTRGQQVTLSCSPISGHRSVSWYQQTPGQGLQFLFEYFSETQRNKGNFPGRFSGRQFSNSRSEMNVSTLELGDSALYLCASSLVSAQIAKETQYFGPGTRLLVL.

The V gene is TRBV7-2, the J gene TRBJ1-4; D unclear. Germline-derived CDR1 and CDR2 are SGHTA and FQGNSA. The CDR3 sequence is 14 residues long. Trimming shortened V by 0 bases and J by 5 bases, and 7 bases separated the two germline ends. CDR3 residues: CASSLAAPNEKLFF. CDR3 nucleotides: TGTGCCAGCAGCTTAGCTGCGCCCAATGAAAAACTGTTTTTT.

The chain carries TRBV9 and TRBJ2-5; TRBD2 is a possible D gene (5 bases). Deletions cut 0 bases from V and 11 bases from J, with 20 bases between. The CDR3 is 15 residues long. CDR1 is SGDLS, CDR2 YYNGEE, per germline. CDR3 in DNA: TGTGCCAGCAGCGTAGTAAGGGCAGGCCGGGATGAGCAGTACTTC. It yields the protein CASSVVRAGRDEQYF.

The chain links TRBV5-4 to TRBJ2-4, with D possibly matching TRBD2 (5 bases). The end of the DNA aligns better with TRBJ2-5, so the J call may be wrong. Germline lookup yields CDR1 SGHNT and CDR2 YYREEE (reference sequence). The CDR3 spans 15 residues. The CDR3 is CASSLGGAGLETQYF. The CDR3 nucleotides are TGTGCCAGCAGCTTGGGTGGCGCGGGTTTGGAGACCCAGTACTTC.

This clonotype was seen a few times. The genes are TRBV6-6 and TRBJ2-4, with 9 bases identical to TRBD2. This CDR3 spans 16 amino acids. V shed 3 bases, J shed 7 bases, and the junction held 10 bases outside the gene matches. Germline V gene lookup returns CDR1 MNHNY and CDR2 SVGAGI (reference sequence). The CDR3 loop is CASSYRTPSGNNIQYF. The CDR3 DNA reads TGTGCCAGCAGTTATCGAACCCCTAGCGGGAATAACATTCAGTACTTC.

With respect to this clonotype: The junction shows a germline mismatch at one end, possibly a read error. The rearrangement joins TRBV6-1 to TRBJ2-7; tentative D call: TRBD2 (5 bases). The CDR3 has 11 residues. CDR1 and CDR2 (germline): MNHNS, SASEGT. The CDR3, as DNA: TGTGCCACCAGTGGAGGAAACGAGCAGTACTTC. Translating it yields CATSGGNEQYF.

V usage is TRBV11-2 and J usage is TRBJ2-3; possibly TRBD1 for D (7 bases). V was clipped by 4 bases and J by 7 bases, with 15 bases between them. From germline, CDR1 is SGHAT and CDR2 FQNNGV. The CDR3 runs to 14 residues. This CDR3 is CASSSRGVKNTQYF. In DNA form, the CDR3 reads TGTGCCAGCAGCTCCAGGGGGGTAAAAAATACGCAGTATTTT.

V is TRBV6-8 and J is TRBJ2-3; TRBD2 agrees at 10 bases. There are 16 residues in the CDR3. J gave up 0 bases and V 6 bases, and 6 bases lay outside the gene matches. Germline loops: CDR1 MNHGY, CDR2 SAAAGT. Written as DNA, the CDR3 is TGTGCCAGCAGATTCACTAGCGGGGAGAGCACAGATACGCAGTATTTT. It encodes CASRFTSGESTDTQYF.

V gene TRBV7-9 combines with J gene TRBJ2-5; 8 bases match TRBD2. Unmatched junction bases numbered 14, after V lost 3 bases and J lost 5 bases. Germline CDR1 reads SEHNR; CDR2 reads FQNEAQ (reference sequence). The CDR3 covers 17 residues. The CDR3 nucleotides read TGTGCCAGCAGCTTGATAGGGAGCGGGAGCTGGAAGGAGACCCAGTACTTC. This translates into CASSLIGSGSWKETQYF. The whole variable domain, remainder taken from reference TRBV7-9 and TRBJ2-5, is DTGVSQNPRHKITKRGQNVTFRCDPISEHNRLYWYRQTLGQGPEFLTYFQNEAQLEKSRLLSDRFSAERPKGSFSTLEIQRTEQGDSAMYLCASSLIGSGSWKETQYFGPGTRLLVL.

The chain has TRBV15 and TRBJ2-5; 8 nucleotides align to TRBD2. V was pared by 3 bases and J by 5 bases, with 11 bases of the junction left unmatched. The CDR3 sequence is 16 residues long. The germline V gene encodes CDR1 LNHNV and CDR2 YYDKDF (reference sequence). CDR3 sequence: CATSSGERERYETQYF. CDR3 DNA sequence: TGTGCCACCAGCAGCGGAGAGCGGGAGAGGTATGAGACCCAGTACTTC.

This clonotype came up once. The chain employs TRBV12-5 and TRBJ1-5; D uncertain. Trimming stripped 8 bases from V and 0 bases from J, with 23 bases between. Germline CDR1 reads LGHNT; CDR2 reads FRNRAP. The CDR3 runs 18 residues. The CDR3: CASRNGPFTPYSNQPQHF. The CDR3 coding sequence is TGTGCTAGTCGGAACGGGCCCTTTACCCCGTATAGCAATCAGCCCCAGCATTTT. The full variable domain, its missing parts supplied by reference TRBV12-5 and TRBJ1-5, is DARVTQTPRHKVTEMGQEVTMRCQPILGHNTVFWYRQTMMQGLELLAYFRNRAPLDDSGMPKDRFSAEMPDATLATLKIQPSEPRDSAVYFCASRNGPFTPYSNQPQHFGDGTRLSIL.

The J gene is TRBJ2-5, the V gene TRBV5-1, with 9 bases matching TRBD2. The germline gives CDR1 SGHRS, CDR2 YFSETQ. CDR3 size: 14 residues. The trim removed 4 bases at V and 5 bases at J, leaving 6 bases unmatched. The DNA for the CDR3 is TGCGCCAGCAGCGGTAGCGGGAGAGGCGAGACCCAGTACTTC. Translation: CASSGSGRGETQYF.

There are a few counts of this clonotype. V gene TRBV7-9 combines with J gene TRBJ2-3; 12 positions agree with TRBD2. Germline V gives CDR1 SEHNR, CDR2 FQNEAQ (reference sequence). This CDR3 contains 20 residues. V was clipped by 3 bases and J by 6 bases; unmatched bases: 19. Here the CDR3 DNA reads TGTGCCAGCAGCTTCAGCAGTGACATCCTAGCGGGAGGGCCCGGGGATACGCAGTATTTT. Amino acids: CASSFSSDILAGGPGDTQYF.

V is TRBV7-9 and J is TRBJ2-4, with D perhaps matching TRBD1 (6 bases). The closer fit of TRBJ2-7 to the DNA end suggests the J call may be wrong. The CDR3 totals 19 residues. CDR1 SEHNR and CDR2 FQNEAQ come from the germline V gene (reference sequence). The CDR3: CASSPPDRLVPQQPYEQYF. The CDR3 region has the DNA TGTGCCAGCAGCCCCCCGGACAGATTAGTTCCGCAGCAACCCTACGAGCAGTACTTC.

The DNA for the CDR3 is TGCGCCAGCAGTTGGGGTGGAAGGTCCGACAATGAGCAGTTCTTC. Translation gives CASSWGGRSDNEQFF. The V call is TRBV5-1, the J call TRBJ2-1, with unresolved D. Germline-derived CDR1 and CDR2 are SGHRS and YFSETQ. The CDR3 is 15 residues long. V lost 5 bases and J lost 5, with 17 bases in between.